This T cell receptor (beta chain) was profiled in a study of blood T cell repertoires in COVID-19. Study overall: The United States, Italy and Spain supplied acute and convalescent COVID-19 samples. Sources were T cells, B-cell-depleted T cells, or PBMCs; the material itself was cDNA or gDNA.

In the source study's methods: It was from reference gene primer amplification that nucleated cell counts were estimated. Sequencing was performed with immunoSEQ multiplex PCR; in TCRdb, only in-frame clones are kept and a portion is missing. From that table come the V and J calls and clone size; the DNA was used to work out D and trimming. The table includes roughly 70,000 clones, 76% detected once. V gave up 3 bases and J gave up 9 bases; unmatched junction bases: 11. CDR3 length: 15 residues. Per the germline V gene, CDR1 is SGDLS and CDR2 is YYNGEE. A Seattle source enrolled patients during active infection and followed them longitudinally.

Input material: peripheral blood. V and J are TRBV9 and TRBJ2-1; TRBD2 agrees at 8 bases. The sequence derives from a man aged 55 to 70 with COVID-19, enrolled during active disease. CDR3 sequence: CASSAAGGYLSEQFF. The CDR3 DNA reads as TGTGCCAGCAGCGCCGCGGGGGGCTATCTCAGTGAGCAGTTCTTC.